This TCR beta chain came from a study of cytomegalovirus exposure and HLA in healthy donors. Overall study: Previous work identified 120 million or so unique TCR beta sequences from roughly 180 million T cells.

In the case of this clone: The antigen remains undetermined.

Likely unrecorded immune exposures existed in these nominally healthy donors. PCR used 60 Vbeta primers and 13 Jbeta primers. Generated by immunoSEQ multiplex PCR, the TCRdb table keeps only in-frame clones and is missing some. This sample has some 250,000 clones, with roughly 80% found just once. Study-wide results and limits: Rare TCR sequences predominated, though certain public TCRs were found in many donors. Later analysis showed most CMV-associated TCR beta chains appearing HLA-restricted.

The receptor was derived from a woman in her 40s in good health and CMV-seropositive. Sequencing was carried out using PBMCs.

The DNA for the CDR3 is TGTGCCAGTAGTCCCGGACAGGGTGCTAATGAAAAACTGTTTTTT. Residues: CASSPGQGANEKLFF. This chain connects TRBV19 to TRBJ1-4; TRBD1 matches 8 bases. Germline V gives CDR1 LNHDA, CDR2 SQIVND (reference sequence). V shed 5 bases and J 3 bases; nucleotides not matched to a gene: 5. The CDR3 runs to 15 residues.